This T cell receptor beta chain comes out of a study of cytotoxic CD8 clonotypes in ibrutinib-treated CLL. General observations from the study: At progression, clonality fell back toward baseline after rising at ibrutinib response.

Comment on this clone: What it recognizes is unknown.

CDR3 size: 14 residues. Germline V gives CDR1 MDHEN, CDR2 SYDVKM. V gave up 6 bases and J gave up 2 bases, with 14 bases separating them. Assay: immunoSEQ multiplex PCR; the TCRdb copy retains only in-frame clones and omits some. This table has roughly 250,000 clones, 70% appearing once. The sample was PBMCs, taken after 24 months of ibrutinib treatment. V and J are TRBV28 and TRBJ2-7; maybe TRBD1 (6 bases). This receptor was identified in a human donor with chronic lymphocytic leukemia. The CDR3 coding sequence is TGTGCCAGCAGCAAACGACAGGATCCCTACGAGCAGTACTTC. Protein sequence: CASSKRQDPYEQYF.